The 9 T cell receptor beta chains below were found in one sample sequenced in a study of vaccination and CD4 T cells after COVID-19. TCRdb reanalysed the PCR reads using MiXCR and keeps one entry per CDR3 protein. The table records 15,000 to 20,000 distinct CDR3 sequences, roughly 60% of them present only once. The specimen comprised CD4+ T cells from blood, sampled after SARS-CoV-2 vaccination. All receptors come from a human donor who had recovered from COVID-19.

The rearrangement uses TRBV24-1 and TRBJ1-5; D is uncertain. The CDR3 covers 14 residues. CDR1 is KGHDR, CDR2 SFDVKD, per germline. Trimming pared 5 bases from V and 3 bases from J, leaving 10 bases between. The CDR3 reads CATSGIGPNQPQHF. The CDR3, as DNA: TGTGCCACCAGTGGTATTGGCCCCAATCAGCCCCAGCATTTT.

CDR3 sequence reads: CASSPSVSFGTEAFF. The CDR3 nucleotides are TGTGCCAGCAGTCCTAGTGTTAGTTTTGGCACTGAAGCTTTCTTT. This sequence joins TRBV12-3 or TRBV12-4 and TRBJ1-1; D is uncertain. The CDR3 runs 15 residues. The V end lost 5 bases, the J end lost 4 bases, and 17 bases lay between the germline ends.

Turning to this clonotype: Sequence at one end of the junction differs from germline and may be a read error. J is TRBJ2-7 and V is TRBV2, with TRBD1 identical over 8 bases. CDR1 is SNHLY and CDR2 is FYNNEI in the germline V gene. This CDR3 has 15 amino acids. The CDR3 DNA reads as TGCGCCAGCAGTGGGACGCCGGGACAGGTATCATTGCAGTACTTC. Amino acid sequence: CASSGTPGQVSLQYF.

V and J are TRBV27 and TRBJ1-5; 10 bases map to TRBD1. After removal of 2 bases from V and 1 base from J, the junction contained 11 bases not matched to a gene. From germline, CDR1 is MNHEY and CDR2 SMNVEV (reference sequence). CDR3 size: 19 residues. The CDR3 reads CASSLPDRDRGLSNQPQHF. CDR3 in DNA: TGTGCCAGCAGTTTACCCGACCGGGACAGGGGCCTAAGCAATCAGCCCCAGCATTTT.

This chain links TRBV24-1 with TRBJ2-2, with D perhaps assigned TRBD1 or TRBD2 (5 bases each). CDR1 KGHDR and CDR2 SFDVKD come from the germline V gene. The CDR3 length is 17 residues. V dropped 7 bases and J dropped 0 bases, with 17 bases sitting between them. The CDR3 reads CATSPISGRSNTGELFF. CDR3 in DNA: TGTGCCACCAGCCCCATTTCGGGGCGGTCGAACACCGGGGAGCTGTTTTTT.

This clonotype was seen a handful of times. The V call is TRBV30, the J call TRBJ1-6; D is possibly TRBD1 (6 bases). Germline CDR1 is GTSNPN and CDR2 is SVGIG (reference sequence). There are 14 residues in the CDR3. Trimming pared 5 bases from V and 8 bases from J, leaving 16 bases between. The CDR3 DNA reads TGTGCCTGGGCAGTGGGGGGGGCGCATTCACCCCTCCACTTT. Its protein is CAWAVGGAHSPLHF.

V is TRBV7-9 and J is TRBJ2-7, with 9 bases aligning to TRBD1. The junction had 7 bases not matched to a gene; V was cut back by 5 bases and J by 5 bases. The germline V gene encodes CDR1 SEHNR and CDR2 FQNEAQ (reference sequence). The CDR3 is made up of 14 amino acids. The CDR3 reads CASSLIRDRDEQYF. The CDR3 DNA reads as TGTGCCAGCAGCCTCATCCGGGACAGGGACGAGCAGTACTTC.

V gene TRBV28 combines with J gene TRBJ2-7, with 7 positions matching TRBD2. CDR3 size: 14 residues. Germline loops: CDR1 MDHEN, CDR2 SYDVKM. The junction had 9 bases not matched to a gene; V was cut back by 8 bases and J by 2 bases. The CDR3 DNA follows: TGTGCCAGCTCGTTCTCTAGCGGCGCCTACGAGCAGTACTTC. Its protein product is CASSFSSGAYEQYF.

This clonotype came up a few times. The rearrangement links TRBV7-2 to TRBJ2-3, with 10 nucleotides matching TRBD2. The length of the CDR3 is 18 residues. CDR1 and CDR2 from the germline V gene are SGHTA and FQGNSA. Losses at the gene ends were 4 bases for V and 0 bases for J; bases not matched to a gene: 10. CDR3 DNA: TGTGCCAGCAGCTCGCGAGCGGGAGGGCCTCCTAGCACAGATACGCAGTATTTT. It translates to CASSSRAGGPPSTDTQYF.